This T cell receptor beta chain was sequenced during a study of blood T cell repertoires in COVID-19. Across the study: Whether acute or convalescent, the COVID-19 samples came from the United States, Italy and Spain. T cells, B-cell-depleted T cells, or PBMCs provided the cDNA or gDNA that served as material.

Per the original methods: Reference gene primer amplification yielded estimated nucleated cell counts. TCRdb's table, derived via immunoSEQ multiplex PCR, lists solely in-frame clones and lacks some. That table furnishes V, J and clone size, whereas the DNA furnished D and trimming. The sample lists some 130,000 clones; 78% were seen once. The TCR was taken from a man aged 55 to 70 who had recovered from COVID-19. The material sequenced was peripheral blood.

The CDR3 loop reads CASSPRAHHNEQFF. The CDR3 DNA is TGTGCCAGCAGTCCCCGCGCCCATCACAATGAGCAGTTCTTC. The chain is built from TRBV28 and TRBJ2-1, with unresolved D. This CDR3 has 14 residues. The V end lost 5 bases, the J end lost 5 bases, and 13 bases lay between the germline ends. Looked up from germline, CDR1 is MDHEN and CDR2 is SYDVKM.